This is a list of T cell receptor beta chains from one sample in a study of shared clonotypes between healthy human individuals. Sequenced by immunoSEQ multiplex PCR; TCRdb stores in-frame clones only, minus some. The table shows some 900,000 clones, with 76% occurring only once. The sample comprised memory CD4+ T cells sorted from blood. The receptors derive from a man younger than 35 in good health. CDR3s leave out the opening cysteine and the closing phenylalanine or tryptophan. A D gene is named only where the DNA matches it firmly.

j_call v_call d_call cdr3_aa
TRBJ2-4 TRBV7-9 - ASSLVISEYQVGFKQY
TRBJ2-5 TRBV29-1 TRBD1 SVQGQAGETQY
TRBJ2-1 TRBV19 - ASSANLAYLNNEQF
TRBJ1-2 TRBV6-1 - ASSERDGGYYGYT
TRBJ1-5 TRBV7-8 TRBD1 ASSLVGTGGNQPQH
TRBJ1-1 TRBV6-5 - ASSSGGTPAF
TRBJ2-1 TRBV18 TRBD1 ASSQGQDTAYNEQF
TRBJ1-4 TRBV5-1 TRBD1 ASSLGDRVEKLF
TRBJ2-3 TRBV5-3 TRBD2 ARSFPLAGVTDTQY
TRBJ2-7 TRBV5-4 TRBD1 ASSPTGTGTYEQY
TRBJ2-1 TRBV6-4 TRBD2 ASSEPRVAGDSYNEQF
TRBJ2-7 TRBV5-1 TRBD2 ASSPGGSGGYEQY